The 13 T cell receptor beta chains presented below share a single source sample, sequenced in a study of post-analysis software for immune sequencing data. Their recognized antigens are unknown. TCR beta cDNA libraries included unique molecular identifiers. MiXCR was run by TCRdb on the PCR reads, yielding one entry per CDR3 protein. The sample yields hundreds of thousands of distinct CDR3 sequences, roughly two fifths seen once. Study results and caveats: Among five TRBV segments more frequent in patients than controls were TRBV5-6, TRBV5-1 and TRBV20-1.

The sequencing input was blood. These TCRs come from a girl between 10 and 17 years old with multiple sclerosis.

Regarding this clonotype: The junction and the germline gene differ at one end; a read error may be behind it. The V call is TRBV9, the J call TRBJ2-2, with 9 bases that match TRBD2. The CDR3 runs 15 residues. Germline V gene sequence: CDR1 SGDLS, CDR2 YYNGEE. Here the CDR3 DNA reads TGTGCCAGCAGCGTAGAACTAGCGGGTACCGGGGAGCGGTTTTTT. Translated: CASSVELAGTGERFF. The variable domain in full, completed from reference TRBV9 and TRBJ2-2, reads DSGVTQTPKHLITATGQRVTLRCSPRSGDLSVYWYQQSLDQGLQFLIQYYNGEERAKGNILERFSAQQFPDLHSELNLSSLELGDSALYFCASSVELAGTGERFFGEGSRLTVL.

The CDR3 DNA follows: TGTGCCAGCAGCGCCAGGACAGGGGGCTATGGCTACACCTTC. It is translated as CASSARTGGYGYTF. The rearrangement joins TRBV7-8 to TRBJ1-2; 10 nucleotides agree with TRBD1. The ends lost 5 bases at V and 4 bases at J; junction bases unmatched: 4. The CDR3 sequence is 14 residues long. Germline CDR1 reads SGHVS; CDR2 reads FQNEAQ.

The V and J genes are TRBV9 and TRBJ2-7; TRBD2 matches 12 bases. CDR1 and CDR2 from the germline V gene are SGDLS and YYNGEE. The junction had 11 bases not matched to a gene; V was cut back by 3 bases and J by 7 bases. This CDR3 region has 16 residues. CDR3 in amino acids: CASSGPSGGAYNEQYF. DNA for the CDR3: TGTGCCAGCAGCGGACCTAGCGGGGGGGCTTACAATGAGCAGTACTTC.

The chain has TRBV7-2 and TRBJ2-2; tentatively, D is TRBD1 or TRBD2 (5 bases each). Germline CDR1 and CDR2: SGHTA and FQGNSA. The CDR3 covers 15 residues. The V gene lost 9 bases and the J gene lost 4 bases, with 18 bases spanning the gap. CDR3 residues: CASAGQGDPTGELFF. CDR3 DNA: TGTGCCAGTGCAGGGCAGGGAGATCCCACCGGGGAGCTGTTTTTT.

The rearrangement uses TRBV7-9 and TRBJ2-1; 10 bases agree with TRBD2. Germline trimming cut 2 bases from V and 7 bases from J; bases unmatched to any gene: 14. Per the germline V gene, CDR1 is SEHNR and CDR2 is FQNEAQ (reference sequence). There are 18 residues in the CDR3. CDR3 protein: CASSLNRPFTSGKNEQFF. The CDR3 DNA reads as TGTGCCAGCAGCTTAAACCGCCCGTTTACTAGCGGGAAGAATGAGCAGTTCTTC.

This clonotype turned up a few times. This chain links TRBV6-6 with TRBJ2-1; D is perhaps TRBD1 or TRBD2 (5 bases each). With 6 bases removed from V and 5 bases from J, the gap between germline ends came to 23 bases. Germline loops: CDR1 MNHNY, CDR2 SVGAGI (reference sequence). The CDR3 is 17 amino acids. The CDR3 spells CASRNRDRVQGDNEQFF. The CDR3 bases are TGTGCCAGCAGGAACCGGGACCGAGTTCAGGGAGACAATGAGCAGTTCTTC.

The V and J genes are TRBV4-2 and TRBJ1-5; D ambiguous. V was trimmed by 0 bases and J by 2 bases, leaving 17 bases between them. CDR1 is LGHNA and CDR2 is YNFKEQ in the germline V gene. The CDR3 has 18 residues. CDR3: CASSQDSRLARGNQPQHF. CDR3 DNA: TGTGCCAGCAGCCAAGATAGCCGGCTGGCTAGGGGCAATCAGCCCCAGCATTTT.

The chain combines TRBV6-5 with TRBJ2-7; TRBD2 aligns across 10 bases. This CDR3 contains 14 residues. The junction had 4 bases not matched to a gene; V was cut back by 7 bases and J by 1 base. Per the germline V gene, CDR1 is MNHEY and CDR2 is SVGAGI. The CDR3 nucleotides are TGTGCCAGCAAGGCGGGACTAGCGTCCTACGAGCAGTACTTC. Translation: CASKAGLASYEQYF.

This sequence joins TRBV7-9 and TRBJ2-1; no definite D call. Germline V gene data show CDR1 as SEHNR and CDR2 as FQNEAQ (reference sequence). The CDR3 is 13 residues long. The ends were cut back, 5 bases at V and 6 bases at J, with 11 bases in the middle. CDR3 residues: CASSQITGNEQFF. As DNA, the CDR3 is TGTGCCAGCAGCCAGATCACCGGCAATGAGCAGTTCTTC.

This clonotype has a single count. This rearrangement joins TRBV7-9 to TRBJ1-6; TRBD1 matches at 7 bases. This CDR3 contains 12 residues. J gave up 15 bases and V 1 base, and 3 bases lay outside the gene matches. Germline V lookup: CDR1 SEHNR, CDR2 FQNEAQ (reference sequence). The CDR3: CASSLGDSVLHF. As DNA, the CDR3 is TGTGCCAGCAGCTTAGGGGACAGCGTCCTCCACTTT.

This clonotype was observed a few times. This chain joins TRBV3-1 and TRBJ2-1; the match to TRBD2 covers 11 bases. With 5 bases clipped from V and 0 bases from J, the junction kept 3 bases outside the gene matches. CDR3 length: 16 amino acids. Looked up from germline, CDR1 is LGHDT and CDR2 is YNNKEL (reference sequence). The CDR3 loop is CASSITSGSSYNEQFF. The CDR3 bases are TGTGCCAGCAGCATTACTAGCGGGAGCTCCTACAATGAGCAGTTCTTC.

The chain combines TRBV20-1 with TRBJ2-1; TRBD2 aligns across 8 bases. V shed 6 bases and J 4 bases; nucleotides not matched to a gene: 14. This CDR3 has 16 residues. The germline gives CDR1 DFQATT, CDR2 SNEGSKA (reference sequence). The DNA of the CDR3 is TGCAGTGCCCCGCGGCTTTCCGGGACTAGTTACAATGAGCAGTTCTTC. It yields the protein CSAPRLSGTSYNEQFF.

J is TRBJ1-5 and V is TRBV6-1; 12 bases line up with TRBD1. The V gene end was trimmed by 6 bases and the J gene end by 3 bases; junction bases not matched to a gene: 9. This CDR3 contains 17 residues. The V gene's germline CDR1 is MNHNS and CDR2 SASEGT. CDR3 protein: CASRPGTGGVNNQPQHF. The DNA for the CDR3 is TGTGCCAGCAGGCCCGGGACAGGGGGCGTGAACAATCAGCCCCAGCATTTT.